The 6 T cell receptor beta chains reported below all come from one sample, sequenced in a study of cytomegalovirus exposure and HLA in healthy donors. 60 Vbeta and 13 Jbeta primers were used in PCR. Generated by immunoSEQ multiplex PCR, the TCRdb table keeps only in-frame clones and is missing some. The sample lists around 170,000 clones, about 80% occurring once. The sequenced material came from PBMCs. These TCRs come from a man aged 35 to 55 in good health and CMV-seronegative.

This rearrangement joins TRBV11-2 to TRBJ1-2; TRBD1 agrees at 7 bases. Germline CDR1 SGHAT, CDR2 FQNNGV. The CDR3 is 14 amino acids. J gave up 8 bases and V 1 base, and 7 bases lay outside the gene matches. CDR3 loop: CASSLVRQGGGYTF. DNA of the CDR3: TGTGCCAGCAGCTTAGTTCGACAGGGTGGAGGCTACACCTTC.

There are a few counts of this clone. This chain joins TRBV30 and TRBJ1-2, with 7 bases that match TRBD1. V was pared by 3 bases and J by 4 bases, with 11 bases of the junction left unmatched. Germline CDR1 is GTSNPN and CDR2 is SVGIG (reference sequence). This CDR3 is built from 15 residues. Here the CDR3 DNA reads TGTGCCTGGAGGGATTACAGGGGCCGAGGCTATGGCTACACCTTC. Its translation: CAWRDYRGRGYGYTF.

The V gene is TRBV6-5, the J gene TRBJ2-2; 7 bases fit TRBD1. V was pared by 6 bases and J by 1 base, with 2 bases of the junction left unmatched. Per germline, CDR1 MNHEY and CDR2 SVGAGI. The length of the CDR3 is 14 residues. The CDR3 region is CASRRTGNTGELFF. CDR3 DNA sequence: TGTGCCAGCAGGAGGACAGGGAACACCGGGGAGCTGTTTTTT.

J is TRBJ2-7 and V is TRBV4-1; TRBD1 matches 9 bases. The CDR3 is 15 residues long. The germline V gene has CDR1 MGHRA and CDR2 YSYEKL. Unmatched junction bases numbered 4, after V lost 0 bases and J lost 4 bases. In DNA, the CDR3 is TGCGCCAGCAGCCAAGATGGGACAGGGTTTTACGAGCAGTACTTC. Amino acid sequence: CASSQDGTGFYEQYF.

The chain combines TRBV19 with TRBJ1-3; TRBD1 matches at 7 bases. In germline, CDR1 is LNHDA, CDR2 SQIVND (reference sequence). This CDR3 is built from 14 residues. The J segment lost 2 bases and the V segment lost 3 bases, leaving 1 base of the junction unmatched. CDR3 loop: CASSIDRAGNTIYF. The CDR3 region has the DNA TGTGCCAGTAGTATCGACAGGGCTGGAAACACCATATATTTT.

J is TRBJ2-3 and V is TRBV28; TRBD2 matches at 8 bases. This CDR3 is built from 12 residues. V shed 8 bases and J 8 bases; nucleotides not matched to a gene: 6. Germline CDR1 MDHEN, CDR2 SYDVKM. The CDR3 nucleotides read TGTGCCAGCCAAAGCGGGAGAGGTACGCAGTATTTT. Translation gives CASQSGRGTQYF.